This T cell receptor (beta chain) was profiled in a study of CD8 T cells in Susac syndrome. Study results and caveats: As acknowledged by the study, its TCR sequencing and HLA analysis included a relatively small number of individuals.

Sequencing targeted TCR beta in blood CD8+ and CD4+ T cells. While CD8+ and CD4+ T cells were isolated negatively, TEMRA cells were enriched by FACS. Reverse transcription of 0.5 to 1 ug RNA was carried out with random hexamers. The method of amplification for TCR beta CDR3 was immunoSEQ multiplex PCR, covering 54 Vbeta and 13 Jbeta. TCRdb ran MiXCR on the immunoSEQ multiplex PCR reads and lists one entry per CDR3 protein. The repertoire has approximately 140,000 distinct CDR3 sequences, 65% to 90% of them found once; the top ten carry approximately 0.51%. Germline-derived CDR1 and CDR2 are MNHNS and SASEGT. V gave up 6 bases and J gave up 6 bases, with 20 bases separating them. This CDR3 comprises 15 residues. For this clonotype: Its cognate antigen is unknown.

Sequenced sample: CD8+ T cells from PBMCs. The chain employs TRBV6-1 and TRBJ1-2; D is perhaps TRBD1 (5 bases). The TCR sequence derives from a human donor with multiple sclerosis. The CDR3 DNA reads as TGTGCCAGCAGCCCCTACGAGGACCTGGGGGATGGCTACACCTTC. Its translation is CASSPYEDLGDGYTF.